This TCR beta chain derives from a study of neurological immune-mediated disorders. General study points: Patients with HTLV-1-associated myelopathy had the highest level of TCR clonal expansion, whereas patients with multiple sclerosis had the lowest level, falling beneath the level found in healthy controls.

This clonotype occurred many times. Its antigen is undetermined. Time point specified: technical triplicate 2. The study built unsorted libraries from 2 million PBMCs kept at -80 C. The authors made cDNA by 5'RACE with 10-nucleotide random UMIs. The output of every sequencing run, over 180 million TCR-beta sequences, came from 15-18 subjects. Each CDR3 protein is one row after TCRdb ran MiXCR on the 5' RACE reads. The sample lists more than 50,000 distinct CDR3 sequences; approximately 25% were seen once. The CDR3 consists of 14 residues. V was clipped by 6 bases and J by 8 bases, with 18 bases between them. Germline assignment: CDR1 SGHRS and CDR2 YFSETQ.

Sequenced sample: PBMCs. The receptor's source is a man aged 55-75 years with HTLV-1-associated myelopathy (HAM/TSP). This chain uses TRBV5-1 with TRBJ2-1; a possible D gene is TRBD2 (6 bases). CDR3 in DNA: TGCGCCAGCACCTCCTCACGGGGGAAAGATGAGCAGTTCTTC. It translates to CASTSSRGKDEQFF.